The TCR beta chain under discussion was sequenced for a study of T cell repertoires in cytomegalovirus infection. Study background: Public TCR beta signature analysis indicated the presence of both CMV infection and matching HLA type.

With V trimmed by 2 bases and J by 6 bases, 13 bases remained unmatched. Germline CDR1 SGDLS, CDR2 YYNGEE. CDR3 size: 17 residues. As to this clonotype: No antigen is known for it.

Study results and limitations: The ex vivo response showed dominance by HLA-C-restricted CMV-specific TCR beta clonotypes. Frequencies of public TCR beta families were cumulated, and this identified carriers of CMV plus the relevant HLA.

TCRdb processed the reads anew with MiXCR; each CDR3 protein has one entry. Among some 100,000 distinct CDR3 sequences listed, 23% were seen once. This clonotype was sampled from a human donor in good health (CMV status not recorded). Some clones in this sample may be carry-over from other donors' samples. This chain uses TRBV9 with TRBJ2-3; 9 positions match TRBD2. Sequenced sample: CD8+ T cells from PBMCs. The CDR3 nucleotides read TGTGCCAGCAGCGTTGAAGCGGGGGGACTGGGAGCCGATACGCAGTATTTT. It yields the protein CASSVEAGGLGADTQYF.